This entry features one T cell receptor (beta chain) sequence. Antigen: not known. The CDR3 totals 13 residues. V was cut by 3 bases and J by 4 bases, with 9 bases left in between. CDR1 is SGHTA, CDR2 FQGTGA, per germline. The data were obtained in a study of T cell responses to AZD1222 COVID-19 vaccine. The overall study: Second doses were pooled across both intervals (about 4 or about 12 weeks).

Whole-study findings and limits: Females outnumbered males among donors, who were mostly white British; clonal diversity was possibly underestimated. The study found Spike-specific TCR breadth and depth rose after two AZD1222 doses.

TCRdb's copy holds only in-frame clones and misses some; the assay was immunoSEQ multiplex PCR. There are 110,000 to 150,000 clones in the sample; more than 90% occur only once, and 2.5% to 3.5% lies in the top ten. Material: peripheral blood, obtained on day 0 of AZD1222 vaccination. J is TRBJ1-1 and V is TRBV7-3; D not resolved. The TCR was taken from an adult in good health. The CDR3 loop reads CASSFRTGTEAFF. DNA for the CDR3: TGTGCCAGCAGCTTTCGGACGGGCACTGAAGCTTTCTTT.